This TCR beta chain originates from a study of T-cell memory formation after mild COVID-19. The 5'RACE method, run with constant-segment primers, produced TCR alpha and TCR beta cDNA libraries (carrying sample barcodes and UMIs). TCRdb ran MiXCR on the 5' RACE reads and lists one entry per CDR3 protein. Altogether roughly 100,000 distinct CDR3 sequences are present, roughly 12% being singletons, with the ten largest covering approximately 30%. The CDR3 consists of 14 residues. Germline V gene sequence: CDR1 DFQATT, CDR2 SNEGSKA (reference sequence). J lost 2 bases, V lost 4 bases, and 7 bases had no gene match. To note about this clonotype: Its matching antigen is unknown.

Findings of the study overall: Clones shrinking between day 15 and 85 showed a balanced CD4/CD8 split, and those that grew later tilted toward CD4+.

Sequenced material: PBMCs or a T cell subset sorted from them (not recorded which). The chain combines TRBV20-1 with TRBJ2-5; 7 bases are a match to TRBD1. This receptor was obtained from an adult woman who had mild COVID-19 (a few samples of this study predate the infection). Cell type and time point are not known. This CDR3 reads CSATGTATQETQYF. In DNA, the CDR3 is TGCAGTGCTACCGGGACAGCCACTCAAGAGACCCAGTACTTC.